These 20 T cell receptor beta chains were all obtained from the same sample, sequenced in a study of blood T cell repertoires in COVID-19 (dated by TCRdb to between 2020 and 2021). To prepare the library, the immunoSEQ multiplex PCR assay was applied. The table was pulled from immuneACCESS by TCRdb, which kept in-frame rearrangements only. Such tables lose some clones; where checked, under half of the loss comes from unresolved V genes, and the rest has no known cause. The sample table contains about 330,000 clones; only one count was recorded for more than 85% of them. Around 20% of the sample is in the top ten clones. The sequenced sample was PBMCs or T cells enriched from blood (not recorded which). The source is a woman aged 25 to 39 who had recovered from COVID-19.

The J gene is TRBJ2-5, the V gene TRBV27; TRBD1 aligns across 9 bases. V shed 10 bases, J shed 0 bases, and the junction held 9 bases outside the gene matches. The length of the CDR3 is 15 residues. The germline CDR1 and CDR2 sequences are MNHEY and SMNVEV (reference sequence). The CDR3 is CATRGTGMYQETQYF. DNA of the CDR3: TGTGCCACCCGCGGGACAGGGATGTACCAAGAGACCCAGTACTTC.

The gene calls are TRBV11-2 and TRBJ2-1; D might be TRBD2 (6 bases). CDR3 length equals 18 residues. V shed 1 base and J shed 2 bases, with 18 bases lying between them. Germline V gives CDR1 SGHAT, CDR2 FQNNGV. CDR3 protein: CASSLVSFVEGAYNEQFF. The CDR3 DNA sequence: TGTGCCAGCAGCTTAGTAAGTTTCGTGGAGGGAGCCTACAATGAGCAGTTCTTC.

The chain is built from TRBV6-5 and TRBJ2-5; 9 bases fit TRBD2. V shed 0 bases, J shed 5 bases, and the junction held 7 bases outside the gene matches. This CDR3 contains 16 residues. CDR1 and CDR2 from the germline V gene are MNHEY and SVGAGI. CDR3 in amino acids: CASSYSRFSGGETQYF. As DNA, the CDR3 is TGTGCCAGCAGTTACTCCCGTTTTAGCGGGGGTGAGACCCAGTACTTC.

The table lists this clone with a few counts. The V gene is TRBV5-1, the J gene TRBJ2-1; 9 bases are shared with TRBD2. J lost 5 bases, V lost 4 bases, and 7 bases had no gene match. CDR1 is SGHRS, CDR2 YFSETQ, per germline. The CDR3 is 15 amino acids. The CDR3 DNA reads TGCGCCAGCAGCAGCGGGGGGCCCTACAACAATGAGCAGTTCTTC. Translating gives CASSSGGPYNNEQFF.

This chain links TRBV7-8 with TRBJ1-1; tentative D call: TRBD1 (5 bases). There are 14 residues in the CDR3. The germline V gene has CDR1 SGHVS and CDR2 FQNEAQ. V was trimmed by 6 bases and J by 1 base, leaving 12 bases between them. The CDR3 bases are TGTGCCAGCAGGCCGGACACCACGAACACTGAAGCTTTCTTT. Its protein product is CASRPDTTNTEAFF.

The V call is TRBV2, the J call TRBJ2-2, with D maybe TRBD1 (6 bases). Trimming shortened V by 7 bases and J by 7 bases, and 7 bases separated the two germline ends. Germline V gene lookup returns CDR1 SNHLY and CDR2 FYNNEI. The length of the CDR3 is 11 residues. The CDR3 nucleotides are TGTGCCAGCAAGGGGGTCGGGGAGCTGTTTTTT. This sequence encodes CASKGVGELFF.

In this sample, this clone turned up a few times. The J gene is TRBJ2-1, the V gene TRBV28; tentatively, D is TRBD2 (5 bases). V was cut by 8 bases and J by 9 bases, with 11 bases left in between. The CDR3 length is 11 residues. CDR1 is MDHEN and CDR2 is SYDVKM in the germline V gene. The CDR3 region is CASGGGLEQFF. Written as DNA, the CDR3 is TGTGCCAGCGGTGGAGGTCTTGAGCAGTTCTTC.

The V and J genes are TRBV10-2 and TRBJ2-1; 12 bases are a match to TRBD2. V gave up 9 bases and J gave up 7 bases; unmatched junction bases: 4. The germline gives CDR1 WSHSY, CDR2 SAAADI. The CDR3 has 13 residues. CDR3 nucleotides: TGCGCCAGTCTCCTAGCGGGAGGGAATGAGCAGTTCTTC. It translates to CASLLAGGNEQFF.

This clone has a handful of counts. The chain joins TRBV23-1 to TRBJ1-4; D gene uncertain. TRBV23-1 is sorted into the ORF group, with uncertain function. The CDR3 is made up of 12 amino acids. V was clipped by 11 bases and J by 7 bases, with 14 bases between them. CDR3 in DNA: TGCGCCCCACGGGGTGCCAGTGAAAAACTGTTTTTT. As protein: CAPRGASEKLFF.

This clone has only one observation. V gene TRBV18 combines with J gene TRBJ1-5; D not certain. V was trimmed by 3 bases and J by 5 bases, leaving 14 bases between them. CDR1 and CDR2 from the germline V gene are KGHSH and LQKENI. The CDR3 loop spans 15 amino acids. The CDR3: CASSPFSGTHQPQHF. CDR3 nucleotide sequence: TGTGCCAGCTCACCTTTCTCGGGAACTCATCAGCCCCAGCATTTT.

This chain connects TRBV6-4 to TRBJ2-1, with TRBD1 as a possible D gene (7 bases). The germline V gene has CDR1 MRHNA and CDR2 SNTAGT. The ends were cut back, 3 bases at V and 1 base at J, with 10 bases in the middle. The CDR3 length is 15 residues. The CDR3 spells CASSEGGQSYNEQFF. The CDR3 DNA is TGTGCCAGCAGTGAGGGGGGACAGTCCTACAATGAGCAGTTCTTC.

This sequence joins TRBV7-9 and TRBJ1-1, with 9 bases matching TRBD1. The CDR3 extends over 14 amino acids. CDR1 is SEHNR and CDR2 is FQNEAQ in the germline V gene (reference sequence). Losses at the gene ends were 1 base for V and 5 bases for J; bases not matched to a gene: 2. The CDR3 region is CASSLDRGPTEAFF. As DNA, the CDR3 is TGTGCCAGCAGCTTAGACAGGGGGCCTACTGAAGCTTTCTTT. Using reference TRBV7-9 and TRBJ1-1 for the parts outside the CDR3, the full variable domain is DTGVSQNPRHKITKRGQNVTFRCDPISEHNRLYWYRQTLGQGPEFLTYFQNEAQLEKSRLLSDRFSAERPKGSFSTLEIQRTEQGDSAMYLCASSLDRGPTEAFFGQGTRLTVV.

The V call is TRBV4-1, the J call TRBJ2-3; 10 bases are shared with TRBD2. J gave up 4 bases and V 2 bases, and 3 bases lay outside the gene matches. The CDR3 totals 15 residues. Per germline, CDR1 MGHRA and CDR2 YSYEKL. The chain's CDR3 is CASSQLGLAADTQYF. CDR3 nucleotide sequence: TGCGCCAGCAGCCAACTAGGACTAGCGGCAGATACGCAGTATTTT.

In nucleotides, the CDR3 is TGTGCCAGCAGCATCCACCAATCAGGGAATGGAAACACCATATATTTT. Its protein product is CASSIHQSGNGNTIYF. The chain carries TRBV7-3 and TRBJ1-3; perhaps TRBD1 as D (5 bases). Germline loops: CDR1 SGHTA, CDR2 FQGTGA. Trimming cost V 5 bases and J 3 bases, with 17 bases left between them. The CDR3 length is 16 residues.

This chain joins TRBV12-3 or TRBV12-4 and TRBJ1-5; TRBD1 agrees at 7 bases. CDR3 length equals 13 residues. The trim removed 6 bases at V and 5 bases at J, leaving 4 bases unmatched. DNA for the CDR3: TGTGCCAGCAGAAGGACAGGAGATCAGCCCCAGCATTTT. It codes for CASRRTGDQPQHF.

The chain recombines TRBV14 with TRBJ2-1; possible D gene TRBD1, 6 bases. Deletions cut 1 base from V and 10 bases from J, with 17 bases between. Germline V CDR1 and CDR2: SGHDN, FVKESK. The CDR3 runs 15 residues. The CDR3 reads CASSQVGAPLREQFF. As DNA, the CDR3 is TGTGCCAGCAGCCAAGTGGGGGCCCCTCTCAGAGAGCAGTTCTTC. Full variable domain (rest looked up from reference TRBV14 and TRBJ2-1): EAGVTQFPSHSVIEKGQTVTLRCDPISGHDNLYWYRRVMGKEIKFLLHFVKESKQDESGMPNNRFLAERTGGTYSTLKVQPAELEDSGVYFCASSQVGAPLREQFFGPGTRLTVL.

The rearrangement links TRBV5-1 to TRBJ1-2, with D maybe TRBD1 (6 bases). This CDR3 comprises 12 residues. V was clipped by 4 bases and J by 5 bases, with 9 bases between them. Germline values: CDR1 SGHRS, CDR2 YFSETQ. This CDR3 is CASSEQGYGYTF. CDR3 nucleotide sequence: TGCGCCAGCAGCGAGCAGGGGTATGGCTACACCTTC. The full variable domain, completed using reference TRBV5-1 and TRBJ1-2, is KAGVTQTPRYLIKTRGQQVTLSCSPISGHRSVSWYQQTPGQGLQFLFEYFSETQRNKGNFPGRFSGRQFSNSRSEMNVSTLELGDSALYLCASSEQGYGYTFGSGTRLTVV.

The chain has TRBV30 and TRBJ2-7; D not certain. Germline V gene lookup returns CDR1 GTSNPN and CDR2 SVGIG (reference sequence). This CDR3 region has 13 residues. V was trimmed by 0 bases and J by 4 bases, leaving 10 bases between them. The CDR3 sequence is CAWSVSYSYEQYF. The CDR3 nucleotides are TGTGCCTGGAGTGTATCGTATAGTTACGAGCAGTACTTC.

The chain joins TRBV28 to TRBJ1-1; TRBD1 might be the D (5 bases). V lost 6 bases and J 6 bases, leaving 14 bases between the germline ends. CDR1 is MDHEN, CDR2 SYDVKM, per germline. CDR3 length: 13 amino acids. The CDR3 reads CASRPQGRPEAFF. CDR3 coding DNA: TGTGCCAGCAGGCCTCAGGGTCGCCCTGAAGCTTTCTTT.

V and J are TRBV7-2 and TRBJ2-1; 9 bases line up with TRBD2. V dropped 3 bases and J dropped 7; count of bases not matched to a gene: 4. The CDR3 consists of 14 residues. Germline V gene sequence: CDR1 SGHTA, CDR2 FQGNSA. CDR3 sequence (DNA): TGTGCCAGCAGCTTGGCTAGCGGGAATAATGAGCAGTTCTTC. Translated: CASSLASGNNEQFF. Full variable domain (rest looked up from reference TRBV7-2 and TRBJ2-1): GAGVSQSPSNKVTEKGKDVELRCDPISGHTALYWYRQSLGQGLEFLIYFQGNSAPDKSGLPSDRFSAERTGGSVSTLTIQRTQQEDSAVYLCASSLASGNNEQFFGPGTRLTVL.